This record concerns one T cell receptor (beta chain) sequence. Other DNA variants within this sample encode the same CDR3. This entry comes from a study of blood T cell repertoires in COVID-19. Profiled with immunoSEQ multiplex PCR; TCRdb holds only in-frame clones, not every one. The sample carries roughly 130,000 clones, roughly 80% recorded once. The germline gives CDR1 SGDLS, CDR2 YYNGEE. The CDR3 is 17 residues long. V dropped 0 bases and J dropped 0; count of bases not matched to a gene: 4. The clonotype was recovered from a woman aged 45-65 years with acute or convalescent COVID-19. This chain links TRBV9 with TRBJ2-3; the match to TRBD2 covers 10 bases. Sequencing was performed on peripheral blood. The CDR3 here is CASSVGAGGPSTDTQYF. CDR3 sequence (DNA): TGTGCCAGCAGCGTAGGAGCGGGGGGGCCTAGCACAGATACGCAGTATTTT.